This T cell receptor beta chain was identified during a study of response to subunit inactivated influenza vaccine. General study findings and limits: It was suggested by the authors that few new T cells are recruited by each seasonal influenza vaccination.

One entry per CDR3 protein results from TCRdb running MiXCR on the RT-PCR reads. The sample carries roughly 170,000 distinct CDR3 sequences, around a tenth recorded once. At least ten counts were recorded for this clonotype. What it binds is not known. There are 15 residues in the CDR3. Germline values: CDR1 SGHTA, CDR2 FQGNSA. V was clipped by 4 bases and J by 2 bases, with 12 bases between them. The V and J genes are TRBV7-2 and TRBJ1-5, with a tentative D call TRBD1 (6 bases). This receptor was obtained from a man in his forties or fifties who received an inactivated influenza vaccine. Sequencing used non-naive T cells sorted from PBMCs, obtained on the day of vaccination. CDR3 protein: CASSSGGFGNQPQHF. In nucleotides, the CDR3 is TGTGCCAGCAGCTCCGGGGGCTTTGGCAATCAGCCCCAGCATTTT.